The 17 T cell receptor beta chains below were found in one sample sequenced in a study of T cell changes during pregnancy in multiple sclerosis. Repertoires were generated with immunoSEQ multiplex PCR, while TCRdb's copy carries only in-frame clones and drops some. The table lists roughly 69,000 clones, about 90% of them singletons. Sequencing was performed on peripheral blood, taken after pregnancy. The receptors here all came from a female donor with multiple sclerosis, enrolled in a pregnancy study.

V usage is TRBV7-9 and J usage is TRBJ2-4; no clear D gene. The V end lost 1 base, the J end lost 1 base, and 11 bases lay between the germline ends. Germline CDR1 reads SEHNR; CDR2 reads FQNEAQ (reference sequence). This CDR3 contains 16 residues. CDR3 nucleotides: TGTGCCAGCAGCTTAGGTGAACTATTTGCCAAAAACATTCAGTACTTC. Translating it yields CASSLGELFAKNIQYF. Variable domain in full (rest from reference TRBV7-9 and TRBJ2-4): DTGVSQNPRHKITKRGQNVTFRCDPISEHNRLYWYRQTLGQGPEFLTYFQNEAQLEKSRLLSDRFSAERPKGSFSTLEIQRTEQGDSAMYLCASSLGELFAKNIQYFGAGTRLSVL.

V usage is TRBV7-2 and J usage is TRBJ1-1; 7 nucleotides match TRBD1. J lost 1 base, V lost 4 bases, and 9 bases had no gene match. Per the germline V gene, CDR1 is SGHTA and CDR2 is FQGNSA. The CDR3 contains 16 residues. The CDR3 region is CASSWVTGTENTEAFF. The CDR3 bases are TGTGCCAGCAGCTGGGTGACCGGGACAGAGAACACTGAAGCTTTCTTT.

The chain uses TRBV7-9 and TRBJ2-1; D remains unclear. Trimming removed 4 bases from V and 7 bases from J, with 8 bases in between. This CDR3 spans 12 amino acids. Germline V gene sequence: CDR1 SEHNR, CDR2 FQNEAQ (reference sequence). The CDR3 here is CASSSYNNEQFF. In DNA, the CDR3 is TGTGCCAGCAGCTCCTATAATAATGAGCAGTTCTTC.

As regards this clone: Other DNA sequences from this sample encode an identical CDR3 as well. The chain carries TRBV18 and TRBJ2-7; 9 nucleotides agree with TRBD1. V was clipped by 4 bases and J by 3 bases; unmatched bases: 4. CDR1 is KGHSH, CDR2 LQKENI, per germline. This CDR3 is built from 14 residues. The CDR3 region is CASSRWDRDYEQYF. The CDR3 DNA reads TGTGCCAGCTCACGATGGGACAGGGACTACGAGCAGTACTTC.

The chain joins TRBV7-9 to TRBJ1-3, with a possible D match to TRBD1 (5 bases). The V and J ends lost 2 bases and 7 bases respectively, with 9 bases between them. Germline V gene lookup returns CDR1 SEHNR and CDR2 FQNEAQ (reference sequence). CDR3 length: 13 amino acids. CDR3 protein: CASSLRKGNTIYF. Here the CDR3 DNA reads TGTGCCAGCAGCTTAAGGAAGGGGAACACCATATATTTT.

The CDR3 nucleotides read TGTGCCAGCAGCTTAGAATTACCAGTGGACACTGGCTATGGCTACACCTTC. This translates into CASSLELPVDTGYGYTF. The J gene is TRBJ1-2, the V gene TRBV11-2, with a weak D call TRBD1 (5 bases). Germline V gene lookup returns CDR1 SGHAT and CDR2 FQNNGV. V was shortened by 0 bases and J by 4 bases, with 18 bases between the two germline ends. The CDR3 is 17 residues long.

This sequence joins TRBV6-5 and TRBJ2-1, with D possibly TRBD2 on 5 matching bases. Trimming cost V 6 bases and J 8 bases, with 20 bases left between them. Germline-derived CDR1 and CDR2 are MNHEY and SVGAGI. This CDR3 region has 15 residues. CDR3 nucleotides: TGTGCCAGCAGGTCCCTTAAGTCTGGGAGCGATGAGCAGTTCTTC. Translation gives CASRSLKSGSDEQFF.

This clone was seen once. The V and J genes are TRBV5-5 and TRBJ1-1, with unresolved D. The V and J ends lost 2 bases and 7 bases respectively, with 6 bases between them. This CDR3 comprises 11 residues. The germline CDR1 and CDR2 sequences are SGHKS and YYEKEE (reference sequence). Here the CDR3 reads CASSFYGEAFF. CDR3 bases: TGTGCCAGCAGCTTCTACGGTGAAGCTTTCTTT.

The V gene is TRBV19, the J gene TRBJ1-4, with unresolved D. Trimming shortened V by 5 bases and J by 8 bases, and 12 bases separated the two germline ends. Germline loops: CDR1 LNHDA, CDR2 SQIVND (reference sequence). The CDR3 length is 13 residues. CDR3 bases: TGTGCCAGTAGTTTGGTTCACTTCGAAAAACTGTTTTTT. This encodes CASSLVHFEKLFF.

V is TRBV7-9 and J is TRBJ2-6, with D unresolved. V was pared by 2 bases and J by 1 base, with 6 bases between. The CDR3 is made up of 15 amino acids. CDR1 and CDR2 (germline): SEHNR, FQNEAQ (reference sequence). The CDR3 DNA follows: TGTGCCAGCAGCTTAATGGCTTCTGGGGCCAACGTCCTGACTTTC. It translates to CASSLMASGANVLTF.

The chain has TRBV27 and TRBJ2-7; D possibly corresponds to TRBD1 (5 bases). In germline, CDR1 is MNHEY, CDR2 SMNVEV (reference sequence). With 5 bases removed from V and 0 bases from J, the gap between germline ends came to 11 bases. The CDR3 extends over 14 amino acids. CDR3 DNA: TGTGCCAGCAGTATCACGACAGACTCCTACGAGCAGTACTTC. Protein product: CASSITTDSYEQYF.

This chain uses TRBV6-4 with TRBJ1-1; 8 positions agree with TRBD1. J lost 0 bases, V lost 7 bases, and 4 bases had no gene match. The CDR3 is made up of 14 amino acids. Germline assignment: CDR1 MRHNA and CDR2 SNTAGT. CDR3 in DNA: TGTGCCAGCACTCCGGACAGGGTGAACACTGAAGCTTTCTTT. As protein: CASTPDRVNTEAFF.

The chain carries TRBV4-3 and TRBJ2-5; weak D call: TRBD1 (6 bases). Trimming took 4 bases from V and 7 from J, leaving 13 bases between them. Per the germline V gene, CDR1 is LGHNA and CDR2 is YSLEER. The CDR3 length is 13 residues. CDR3 in amino acids: CASSLRQDGTQYF. The CDR3 nucleotides read TGCGCCAGCAGCCTGCGACAGGACGGGACCCAGTACTTC.

This chain links TRBV5-1 with TRBJ2-3; 9 bases fit TRBD1. Per germline, CDR1 SGHRS and CDR2 YFSETQ. Trimming took 0 bases from V and 3 from J; bases not matched to a gene: 5. The CDR3 contains 16 residues. CDR3 in DNA: TGCGCCAGCAGCTTGGTAAGGACAGGGGAGACAGATACGCAGTATTTT. Its protein product is CASSLVRTGETDTQYF.

The chain couples TRBV27 to TRBJ2-2; D gene unclear. The V end was cut by 5 bases, the J end by 6 bases, with 7 bases between. CDR3 length: 12 amino acids. Germline-derived CDR1 and CDR2 are MNHEY and SMNVEV (reference sequence). CDR3 DNA: TGTGCCAGCAGTCCTATAGCCGGGGAGCTGTTTTTT. Amino acid sequence: CASSPIAGELFF.

The chain employs TRBV10-3 and TRBJ2-2, with 7 bases aligning to TRBD1. This CDR3 contains 14 residues. The J segment lost 5 bases and the V segment lost 5 bases, leaving 5 bases of the junction unmatched. Looked up from germline, CDR1 is ENHRY and CDR2 is SYGVKD. The CDR3 region is CAISTTGETGELFF. The CDR3 nucleotides are TGTGCCATCAGTACAACAGGGGAGACCGGGGAGCTGTTTTTT.

This chain links TRBV5-8 with TRBJ2-5, with D maybe TRBD1 (5 bases). Trimming removed 4 bases from V and 0 bases from J, with 13 bases in between. CDR1 is SGHTS, CDR2 YDEGEE, per germline. The CDR3 loop spans 15 amino acids. The CDR3 region has the DNA TGTGCCAGCAGCACTCGTGCAGGGTACCAAGAGACCCAGTACTTC. Its translation: CASSTRAGYQETQYF.